The present T cell receptor beta chain was sequenced within a study of Graves' ophthalmopathy and Graves' hyperthyroidism. Germline CDR1 and CDR2: WSHSY and SAAADI. V lost 2 bases, J lost 0 bases, and 17 bases lay in between. The CDR3 extends over 19 amino acids. Having ophthalmopathy, the donors showed moderate-to-severe activity, CAS ≥3 and NOSPECS ≥4, with disease lasting under 3 months. Diagnoses were established from clinical symptoms, serum thyroxine, TRAb, thyroid ultrasound and orbital computed tomography. This clonotype was detected a few times. Its cognate antigen is unknown. Investigators amplified TCR beta CDR3 regions from RNA transcripts. HTBI-primed RT-PCR formed the first round, and a multiplex PCR formed the second. TCRdb reprocessed the multiplex PCR reads with MiXCR, giving one entry per CDR3 protein. The repertoire holds more than 550,000 distinct CDR3 sequences, with about 41% as singletons.

Study-level results: With a specificity of about 73% and a sensitivity of about 71%, the model predicted ophthalmopathy progression.

This chain connects TRBV10-2 to TRBJ1-6; the D is unclear. Specimen: peripheral blood. The receptor's source is an adult man with Graves' ophthalmopathy. The CDR3 DNA is TGCGCCAGCAGTGAGAAACAAGGAGAGAGGAGCTCCTATAATTCACCCCTCCACTTT. Protein: CASSEKQGERSSYNSPLHF.